Listed below are T cell receptor beta chains from one sample, sequenced in a study of Ad26.COV2.S vaccination and SARS-CoV-2 variants. Produced via immunoSEQ multiplex PCR; TCRdb's table is partial and in-frame only. The table includes hundreds of thousands of clones, about 90% detected once. The sequencing used peripheral blood, collected in a trial of Ad26.COV2.S vaccine versus placebo. These receptors were taken from a person aged 18 to 59 who received the Ad26.COV2.S COVID-19 vaccine or a placebo. CDR3s include the opening cysteine and the closing phenylalanine or tryptophan. Fields, in order: J gene, clone size, D gene, V gene, CDR3 protein. The D gene is left open where the match is weak. Clone size, where shown, is once, few, many, or a class for clones that have expanded.

j_call: TRBJ2-7
clone_size: NA
d_call: NA
v_call: TRBV2
cdr3_aa: CASSEQGVYEQYF

j_call: TRBJ1-1
clone_size: few
d_call: NA
v_call: TRBV5-4
cdr3_aa: CASSLDRNTEAFF

j_call: TRBJ2-6
clone_size: NA
d_call: NA
v_call: TRBV6-5
cdr3_aa: CASMGQYSGANVLTF

j_call: TRBJ2-1
clone_size: NA
d_call: NA
v_call: TRBV5-4
cdr3_aa: CASSLDGGSSYNEQFF

j_call: TRBJ1-1
clone_size: NA
d_call: NA
v_call: TRBV5-1
cdr3_aa: CASRYVGGTEAFF

j_call: TRBJ2-5
clone_size: NA
d_call: NA
v_call: TRBV10-1
cdr3_aa: CASSEGGTETQYF

j_call: TRBJ1-1
clone_size: NA
d_call: NA
v_call: TRBV7-2
cdr3_aa: CASSKQGGDTEAFF

j_call: TRBJ2-7
clone_size: NA
d_call: TRBD2
v_call: TRBV29-1
cdr3_aa: CSVEVGAGDEQYF

j_call: TRBJ2-7
clone_size: NA
d_call: NA
v_call: TRBV2
cdr3_aa: CATSTSLPSYEQYF

j_call: TRBJ2-7
clone_size: NA
d_call: TRBD2
v_call: TRBV6-2/TRBV6-3
cdr3_aa: CASSYSFSGNYEQYF

j_call: TRBJ2-2
clone_size: NA
d_call: NA
v_call: TRBV19
cdr3_aa: CASSRGTDPANTGELFF

j_call: TRBJ1-6
clone_size: NA
d_call: NA
v_call: TRBV11-1
cdr3_aa: CASSLRRLAPLHF

j_call: TRBJ2-7
clone_size: NA
d_call: NA
v_call: TRBV12-3/TRBV12-4
cdr3_aa: CASSLGASYEQYF